This entry lists 21 T cell receptor beta chains sequenced from one sample in a study of PD-L1 blockade in urothelial cancer (dated by TCRdb to about 2017). Receptor libraries were prepared by the immunoSEQ multiplex PCR assay. In its TCRdb copy, this immuneACCESS table keeps in-frame sequences only and misses some clones. Where compared with another copy, unresolved V genes explain less than half of these, and the others have no known cause. Present in this sample are roughly 36,000 clones, roughly 89% of which were seen just once. The top ten constitute around 2% of the sample. The sample here was PBMCs, taken around atezolizumab (anti-PD-L1) treatment. All receptors derive from a man in his sixties with urothelial cancer.

The CDR3 bases are TGTGCCAGTAGCCAACAGGTCAGCCTGAACACTGAAGCTTTCTTT. This gives the protein CASSQQVSLNTEAFF. This rearrangement joins TRBV19 to TRBJ1-1, with a possible D match to TRBD1 (5 bases). Trimming took 6 bases from V and 0 from J, leaving 14 bases between them. The CDR3 is made up of 15 amino acids. The germline V gene encodes CDR1 LNHDA and CDR2 SQIVND (reference sequence).

The CDR3 reads CASSYSGSEQFF. The CDR3 DNA reads as TGTGCCAGCAGTTACTCGGGGAGTGAGCAGTTCTTC. The V and J genes are TRBV6-5 and TRBJ2-1, with TRBD2 as a possible D gene (5 bases). Germline-derived CDR1 and CDR2 are MNHEY and SVGAGI. Trimming took 0 bases from V and 9 from J, leaving 6 bases between them. This CDR3 is 12 amino acids long.

The chain combines TRBV28 with TRBJ2-4, with 7 bases aligning to TRBD2. The V and J ends lost 5 bases and 6 bases, in that order; junction bases with no gene match: 25. Per germline, CDR1 MDHEN and CDR2 SYDVKM. This CDR3 has 20 amino acids. In DNA form, the CDR3 reads TGTGCCAGCAGTCCTCCCCTCCGACTAAGCGTGTTAGCGGGCGGAAACATTCAGTACTTC. Translated: CASSPPLRLSVLAGGNIQYF. The variable domain in full, with the rest retrieved from reference TRBV28 and TRBJ2-4, is DVKVTQSSRYLVKRTGEKVFLECVQDMDHENMFWYRQDPGLGLRLIYFSYDVKMKEKGDIPEGYSVSREKKERFSLILESASTNQTSMYLCASSPPLRLSVLAGGNIQYFGAGTRLSVL.

This clone appeared a few times. In nucleotides, the CDR3 is TGTGCCAGCGCCCCAAGGACAGGGCAGAGCTCTGGGGCCAACGTCCTGACTTTC. This encodes CASAPRTGQSSGANVLTF. This chain connects TRBV5-6 to TRBJ2-6; 8 nucleotides match TRBD1. CDR1 is SGHDT, CDR2 YYEEEE, per germline. The CDR3 contains 18 residues. The trim removed 7 bases at V and 0 bases at J, leaving 12 bases unmatched.

The J gene is TRBJ1-2, the V gene TRBV15; 7 bases are a match to TRBD1. The junction had 7 bases not matched to a gene; V was cut back by 6 bases and J by 6 bases. The CDR3 has 13 amino acids. Germline V CDR1 and CDR2: LNHNV, YYDKDF (reference sequence). The CDR3 sequence: CATRSARGNGYTF. DNA of the CDR3: TGTGCCACCAGAAGCGCCAGGGGGAATGGCTACACCTTC.

V and J are TRBV5-1 and TRBJ2-1, with 7 nucleotides matching TRBD1. Germline-derived CDR1 and CDR2 are SGHRS and YFSETQ. This CDR3 has 16 amino acids. V dropped 4 bases and J dropped 4; count of bases not matched to a gene: 11. CDR3 protein: CASSLQIGTAYNEQFF. The CDR3 region has the DNA TGCGCCAGCAGCCTACAAATCGGGACAGCTTACAATGAGCAGTTCTTC.

The chain combines TRBV11-3 with TRBJ2-2, with D maybe TRBD1 (6 bases). The ends were cut back, 1 base at V and 4 bases at J, with 10 bases in the middle. CDR1 and CDR2 (germline): SGHNT, YENEEA. The CDR3 is 15 amino acids. The CDR3 DNA sequence: TGTGCCAGCAGCTTAGGCAGGGGTAGCACCGGGGAGCTGTTTTTT. Encoded protein: CASSLGRGSTGELFF.

This clone turned up a few times. The chain uses TRBV6-1 and TRBJ1-5; TRBD1 matches at 7 bases. Trimming cost V 7 bases and J 7 bases; bases outside gene matches: 10. Looked up from germline, CDR1 is MNHNS and CDR2 is SASEGT. The CDR3 extends over 14 amino acids. CDR3 bases: TGTGCCAGCACCAAAAGGGGCAGGGGGCAGCCCCAGCATTTT. It codes for CASTKRGRGQPQHF.

This clone was seen more than once but under ten times. This sequence joins TRBV18 and TRBJ2-6; D gene uncertain. V lost 3 bases and J 0 bases, leaving 9 bases between the germline ends. Per the germline V gene, CDR1 is KGHSH and CDR2 is LQKENI. This CDR3 has 16 residues. CDR3 residues: CASSPRDISGANVLTF. The DNA for the CDR3 is TGTGCCAGCTCACCCCGAGACATCTCTGGGGCCAACGTCCTGACTTTC.

This chain joins TRBV5-6 and TRBJ2-3, with 13 nucleotides matching TRBD2. The germline V gene has CDR1 SGHDT and CDR2 YYEEEE. V trimming: 4 bases; J trimming: 6 bases; junction bases outside the gene matches: 8. The CDR3 consists of 16 residues. CDR3 residues: CASSRGLAGTGDTQYF. CDR3 bases: TGTGCCAGCAGCAGGGGACTAGCGGGGACCGGCGATACGCAGTATTTT.

This clone came up a few times. CDR3 in amino acids: CATSRDRGNTEAFF. CDR3 nucleotide sequence: TGTGCCACCAGCAGAGACAGGGGTAACACTGAAGCTTTCTTT. The J gene is TRBJ1-1, the V gene TRBV15; D is perhaps TRBD1 (6 bases). CDR3 length: 14 residues. V lost 0 bases, J lost 2 bases, and 7 bases lay in between. The germline CDR1 and CDR2 sequences are LNHNV and YYDKDF (reference sequence).

This clone was detected only once. This CDR3 reads CASSKLREGRTDTQYF. DNA for the CDR3: TGCGCCAGCAGCAAGCTCAGGGAGGGGAGAACAGATACGCAGTATTTT. The rearrangement uses TRBV5-1 and TRBJ2-3; 7 bases align to TRBD2. With 4 bases clipped from V and 3 bases from J, the junction kept 11 bases outside the gene matches. This CDR3 has 16 residues. The germline gives CDR1 SGHRS, CDR2 YFSETQ.

CDR3: CATSGPGGPTDTQYF. DNA of the CDR3: TGTGCCACCAGCGGTCCAGGGGGGCCCACAGATACGCAGTATTTT. This chain links TRBV15 with TRBJ2-3; perhaps TRBD1 as D (7 bases). With 5 bases removed from V and 2 bases from J, the gap between germline ends came to 14 bases. The germline CDR1 and CDR2 sequences are LNHNV and YYDKDF (reference sequence). This CDR3 comprises 15 residues.

For the CDR3, the DNA is TGCGCCAGCAGCTTGGCAAGGGGATCAGGCTATGGCTACACCTTC. Its translation: CASSLARGSGYGYTF. The chain has TRBV5-1 and TRBJ1-2, with D maybe TRBD1 (5 bases). The CDR3 covers 15 residues. Germline V lookup: CDR1 SGHRS, CDR2 YFSETQ. The V end was cut by 0 bases, the J end by 4 bases, with 13 bases between.

The V gene is TRBV4-1, the J gene TRBJ2-7, with D perhaps matching TRBD1 (6 bases). V gave up 0 bases and J gave up 7 bases, with 19 bases separating them. Germline assignment: CDR1 MGHRA and CDR2 YSYEKL. CDR3 length equals 16 residues. The DNA of the CDR3 is TGCGCCAGCAGCCAAGACCACGGGACACAGGGTTTTGAGCAGTACTTC. Its translation: CASSQDHGTQGFEQYF.

This chain connects TRBV29-1 to TRBJ2-2; 7 nucleotides match TRBD1. Germline V gene sequence: CDR1 SQVTM, CDR2 ANQGSEA. This CDR3 comprises 14 residues. The J segment lost 7 bases and the V segment lost 5 bases, leaving 10 bases of the junction unmatched. CDR3 residues: CSVRQGEGIGELFF. In nucleotides, the CDR3 is TGCAGCGTTCGTCAGGGGGAAGGGATCGGGGAGCTGTTTTTT.

The CDR3 nucleotides read TGTGCCAGCAGCCCCTCCACTGGTCGGCCCCAGCATTTT. This translates into CASSPSTGRPQHF. The chain couples TRBV4-2 to TRBJ1-5; D unresolved. The CDR3 has 13 amino acids. Germline CDR1 and CDR2: LGHNA and YNFKEQ. V was pared by 4 bases and J by 9 bases, with 13 bases between.

Only a few counts were recorded for this clone. The V gene is TRBV7-6, the J gene TRBJ2-7; perhaps TRBD2 as D (6 bases). Germline CDR1 reads SGHVS; CDR2 reads FNYEAQ. The CDR3 is made up of 15 amino acids. Trimming removed 1 base from V and 6 bases from J, with 16 bases in between. CDR3 protein: CASSLVGGPGGEQYF. In nucleotides, the CDR3 is TGTGCCAGCAGCTTAGTGGGCGGGCCCGGGGGCGAGCAGTACTTC.

The chain combines TRBV19 with TRBJ2-3, with 15 nucleotides matching TRBD2. Losses at the gene ends were 5 bases for V and 6 bases for J; bases not matched to a gene: 12. The CDR3 loop spans 18 amino acids. The germline V gene has CDR1 LNHDA and CDR2 SQIVND (reference sequence). This chain's CDR3 is CASSRTRTSGGVWDTQYF. Written as DNA, the CDR3 is TGTGCCAGTAGTCGCACCCGGACTAGCGGGGGGGTGTGGGATACGCAGTATTTT.

This clone was observed a few times. This chain joins TRBV4-2 and TRBJ2-7; the D gene is possibly TRBD1 (5 bases). This CDR3 comprises 15 residues. The V gene lost 0 bases and the J gene lost 2 bases, with 11 bases spanning the gap. CDR1 is LGHNA, CDR2 YNFKEQ, per germline. The CDR3 DNA reads as TGTGCCAGCAGCCAAGAATGGCAGGGCCCCTACGAGCAGTACTTC. Translated, it gives CASSQEWQGPYEQYF.

The J gene is TRBJ2-1, the V gene TRBV28; tentative D call: TRBD2 (5 bases). The CDR3 extends over 16 amino acids. The V and J ends lost 2 bases and 2 bases respectively, with 13 bases between them. Germline V CDR1 and CDR2: MDHEN, SYDVKM. Here the CDR3 DNA reads TGTGCCAGCAGTTTAGCCAGAGGGAGAACCTACAATGAGCAGTTCTTC. The encoded protein is CASSLARGRTYNEQFF.